This record concerns one TCR beta chain sequence. The clone's antigen remains unknown. Inclusive of the bounding cysteine and phenylalanine, the CDR3 is 12 residues long. This entry has no DNA. Taken from the germline V gene (reference sequence), the CDR1 and CDR2 loops are MNHNY and SVGAGI. The reads were generated on a NextSeq 550. The Human TCR Profiling Kit (MiLaboratory) was used to make UMI-labeled 5' RACE TRB cDNA libraries. The full amount of extracted RNA was used for cDNA synthesis, and the full amount of resulting cDNA was used for PCR amplification. The libraries were made side by side, with each library going through the same number of PCR cycles. In the source study's methods: MIGEC and MiXCR extracted about 54,000 +/- 9,700 unique UMI-labeled TRB cDNA molecules per library, requiring at least two reads per UMI. On average, each library contained 40,000 +/- 10,000 functional in-frame TRB CDR3 nucleotide clonotypes without stop codons. After downsampling to 5000 UMI-labeled TRB molecules per sample, diversity metrics, including normalized Shannon-Wiener and Chao1, were computed in VDJtools. VDJtools computed clonotype-size-weighted physicochemical properties of the central five CDR3 residues: interaction energy, strength, volume and Kidera factor 4. The reads went through TCRdb reprocessing, and each CDR3 protein sequence gets one entry with no DNA. The V and J calls reflect TCRdb's pipeline rather than the authors' work. This sample's table contains tens of thousands of distinct CDR3 sequences. The ten most abundant clones make up around 0.5% of the sample.

The data were obtained in a study of CXCR3-negative and CXCR3-positive naive CD8 T cells (dated by TCRdb to the late 2010s). Background for the entire study: In total, about 135 million TRB reads were obtained, which works out to roughly 1.5 +/- 0.3 million reads per library. Diversity and physicochemical repertoire analyses covered some eleven donors pooled from two independent experiments. Naive subsets from about five donors and memory cells from 3 donors were included in the TRBV-TRBJ cluster analysis.

Each CD8+ T cell subset was flow-sorted in triplicate, and around 300,000 cells per subset were placed directly into RLT lysis buffer. To keep memory contaminants out, a stringent definition of naive CD8+ T cells was applied: CD45RO-CCR7+CD27+CD95-. Standard density gradient centrifugation was used to isolate peripheral blood mononuclear cells from buffy coats. A FACSAria III was used to flow-sort naive CXCR3-negative and CXCR3-positive CD8+ T cells. Total RNA was extracted from sorted cells using an RNeasy Mini Kit. Results the study describes overall, beyond this receptor: Both naive subsets had comparably high repertoire diversity, while memory CD8+ T cells had much lower repertoire diversity. Within the same donor, TRBV-TRBJ usage looked similar between naive CXCR3-negative and CXCR3-positive cells, but memory cells had distinct patterns. TRB CDR3s from CXCR3-positive naive cells showed higher hydrophobicity (lower Kidera factor 4), lower energy, and higher strength and volume indices than CXCR3-negative naive cells. Surface CD5, linked to self-reactivity in mice, was comparable between naive subsets; TCR interaction strength was therefore also inferred from TRB CDR3 physicochemical properties. Freshly isolated PBMCs were used for most assays because CXCR3 expression went down partially after cryopreservation.

The chain is encoded by TRBV6-6 joined to TRBJ1-1; lacking DNA, the TRBD1 call made by TCRdb goes unchecked. Sequenced sample: naive CXCR3+ CD8+ T cells from blood. Interpreted using the paper, the cell subset or site label stands for: CD45RO-CCR7+CD27+CD95- naive CD8+ T cells expressing CXCR3 (TNR3+). The receptor comes from a human donor in good health. Some clones in this sample may be carry-over from other donors' samples. This receptor carries the CDR3 CASTSGGTEAFF.